This T cell receptor beta chain was documented in a study of CD8 T cells in Susac syndrome. Study summary: Clinically active disease was present in more than five of the sequenced Susac syndrome patients. About 8 of these patients were in remission.

Sequencing of TCR beta drew on CD8+ and CD4+ T cells from blood. Random hexamers served to reverse transcribe roughly 0.5 to 1 ug RNA. TCRdb analysed the immunoSEQ multiplex PCR reads with MiXCR anew, one entry per CDR3 protein. The table records some 150,000 distinct CDR3 sequences, 95% of them present only once. The V end was cut by 6 bases, the J end by 3 bases, with 12 bases between. Germline lookup yields CDR1 MNHNY and CDR2 SVGAGI (reference sequence). The CDR3 loop spans 14 amino acids. This chain links TRBV6-6 with TRBJ1-5, with no clear D. The sequencing sample was made of CD4+ T cells from PBMCs. The origin of this receptor is a human donor with Susac syndrome. The CDR3 spells CASRNDGDNQPQHF. Written as DNA, the CDR3 is TGTGCCAGCAGGAACGACGGTGACAATCAGCCCCAGCATTTT.